These T cell receptor beta chains were read from a single sample in a study of long-term antiretroviral therapy in people with HIV. Method: immunoSEQ multiplex PCR; TCRdb's copy keeps in-frame clones and lacks some. Of 15,000 to 20,000 clones in the sample, 79% were seen once. Material: unsorted PBMCs, obtained at the start of antiretroviral therapy, before treatment. Source of these receptors: a man between 18 and 35 years old with HIV. Both conserved end residues are trimmed from each CDR3. Fields, in order: V gene, J gene, CDR3 protein.

v_call: TRBV28
j_call: TRBJ1-4
cdr3_aa: ASSLWGTGEKLF

v_call: TRBV28
j_call: TRBJ2-1
cdr3_aa: ASSFSGTYNEQF

v_call: TRBV19
j_call: TRBJ2-1
cdr3_aa: ASSTPGTNSYNEQF

v_call: TRBV5-1
j_call: TRBJ2-1
cdr3_aa: ASSLGQYNEQF

v_call: TRBV27
j_call: TRBJ2-7
cdr3_aa: ASSLSSRVTFYEQY

v_call: TRBV11-3
j_call: TRBJ2-7
cdr3_aa: ASSSSRDSYEQY

v_call: TRBV9
j_call: TRBJ2-1
cdr3_aa: ASSDDISGRKYNEQF

v_call: TRBV5-4
j_call: TRBJ2-1
cdr3_aa: ASSLAANNEQF

v_call: TRBV7-9
j_call: TRBJ2-1
cdr3_aa: ASSDSLGSGNEQF

v_call: TRBV7-2
j_call: TRBJ2-7
cdr3_aa: ASSRGLEIYEQY

v_call: TRBV11-2
j_call: TRBJ2-1
cdr3_aa: ASDNWGEPPSYNEQF

v_call: TRBV28
j_call: TRBJ2-7
cdr3_aa: ASRTAGSYEQY

v_call: TRBV28
j_call: TRBJ2-3
cdr3_aa: ASSREQGRAGGPSQY

v_call: TRBV9
j_call: TRBJ1-2
cdr3_aa: ASSVGTGFGYT

v_call: TRBV27
j_call: TRBJ2-5
cdr3_aa: ASSPATSWETQY

v_call: TRBV5-8
j_call: TRBJ1-2
cdr3_aa: ASHRGQGYT

v_call: TRBV5-4
j_call: TRBJ2-7
cdr3_aa: ASSREAQSLSYEQY

v_call: TRBV10-3
j_call: TRBJ2-7
cdr3_aa: AISSGLAGEGSYEQY

v_call: TRBV5-1
j_call: TRBJ2-2
cdr3_aa: ASSAAGTGVAGELF

v_call: TRBV19
j_call: TRBJ2-7
cdr3_aa: ASSITVTYEQY

v_call: TRBV7-9
j_call: TRBJ2-5
cdr3_aa: AGKTGQQETQY

v_call: TRBV18
j_call: TRBJ2-7
cdr3_aa: ASSPPLGSYEQY

v_call: TRBV7-9
j_call: TRBJ1-2
cdr3_aa: ASSFGTAIANYGYT

v_call: TRBV5-4
j_call: TRBJ1-2
cdr3_aa: ASSSTGNYGYT

v_call: TRBV28
j_call: TRBJ2-7
cdr3_aa: ASSLRQGHYEQY

v_call: TRBV7-8
j_call: TRBJ2-2
cdr3_aa: ASSQSGLAGWTGELF

v_call: TRBV7-9
j_call: TRBJ2-3
cdr3_aa: ASSLSWGSDTQY

v_call: TRBV7-9
j_call: TRBJ2-1
cdr3_aa: AGTGLAGYNEQF

v_call: TRBV25-1
j_call: TRBJ2-5
cdr3_aa: ASATLKQETQY

v_call: TRBV27
j_call: TRBJ2-7
cdr3_aa: ASSGTSGAYEQY

v_call: TRBV4-3
j_call: TRBJ2-1
cdr3_aa: ASSQNRGEQF

v_call: TRBV28
j_call: TRBJ1-2
cdr3_aa: ASKLRANYGYT

v_call: TRBV5-6
j_call: TRBJ2-7
cdr3_aa: ASSLGRGLYEQY

v_call: TRBV30
j_call: TRBJ1-1
cdr3_aa: AWSTGTGATEAF

v_call: TRBV18
j_call: TRBJ2-1
cdr3_aa: ASSPAGHNEQF

v_call: TRBV7-9
j_call: TRBJ2-7
cdr3_aa: ASSLPVGGTYEQY

v_call: TRBV19
j_call: TRBJ2-7
cdr3_aa: ASTPTGGIYEQY

v_call: TRBV19
j_call: TRBJ2-3
cdr3_aa: ASRPTSGIPDTQY

v_call: TRBV5-4
j_call: TRBJ2-7
cdr3_aa: ASSFGDAEQY

v_call: TRBV29-1
j_call: TRBJ2-7
cdr3_aa: SVEIGDRGYEQY

v_call: TRBV28
j_call: TRBJ1-4
cdr3_aa: ASSRRGGATNEKLF

v_call: TRBV19
j_call: TRBJ2-7
cdr3_aa: ASNSGVSSYEQY

v_call: TRBV5-1
j_call: TRBJ2-7
cdr3_aa: ASKDSTHEQY

v_call: TRBV27
j_call: TRBJ2-7
cdr3_aa: ASTPRPGGTYEQY

v_call: TRBV5-1
j_call: TRBJ2-2
cdr3_aa: ASRGQGDTGELF

v_call: TRBV6-6
j_call: TRBJ1-2
cdr3_aa: ASSPDSVYGYT

v_call: TRBV7-2
j_call: TRBJ1-2
cdr3_aa: ASSLPRGYGYT

v_call: TRBV11-3
j_call: TRBJ2-7
cdr3_aa: ASSLQGELAGGRSYEQY

v_call: TRBV6-1
j_call: TRBJ2-7
cdr3_aa: ASSEAAGGVYEQY

v_call: TRBV6-5
j_call: TRBJ1-2
cdr3_aa: ASSIPPGYT

v_call: TRBV10-3
j_call: TRBJ2-1
cdr3_aa: AISESGGPMNEQF

v_call: TRBV6-6
j_call: TRBJ1-1
cdr3_aa: ASSWGSTEAF